One sample yielded the 15 T cell receptor beta chains listed below, sequenced in a study of CD8+ T cells in alopecia areata. Reverse transcription of extracted RNA yielded cDNA, which provided the sequencing template. Sequencing used immunoSEQ multiplex PCR; TCRdb keeps in-frame clones, though not all of them. The data show roughly 150,000 clones, around 55% seen once. The sample consisted of CD8+ T cells sorted from blood, taken at week 0. All receptors derive from a human donor with alopecia areata.

This chain links TRBV9 with TRBJ1-2, with D perhaps matching TRBD1 (6 bases). This CDR3 is 15 amino acids long. V lost 3 bases, J lost 4 bases, and 16 bases lay in between. Germline V CDR1 and CDR2: SGDLS, YYNGEE. CDR3 bases: TGTGCCAGCAGCGGCGACCTTGGACAGCCCTATGGCTACACCTTC. Protein sequence: CASSGDLGQPYGYTF.

The J gene is TRBJ1-2, the V gene TRBV6-6; D call uncertain. There are 15 residues in the CDR3. The V gene's germline CDR1 is MNHNY and CDR2 SVGAGI (reference sequence). V lost 0 bases, J lost 1 base, and 9 bases lay in between. The CDR3 DNA is TGTGCCAGCAGTTACTCGGAGGGATATAACTATGGCTACACCTTC. It translates to CASSYSEGYNYGYTF.

The gene calls are TRBV27 and TRBJ2-5; TRBD2 might be the D (6 bases). CDR1 is MNHEY, CDR2 SMNVEV, per germline (reference sequence). The CDR3 is made up of 16 amino acids. V was pared by 6 bases and J by 4 bases, with 21 bases between. CDR3 in DNA: TGTGCCAGCAGGGCATGGGGGGACCCCTCGGGAGAGACCCAGTACTTC. The encoded protein is CASRAWGDPSGETQYF.

The rearrangement joins TRBV21-1 to TRBJ2-2. TRBV21-1 constitutes a pseudogene. CDR3 length: 16 residues. In DNA, the CDR3 is TGTGCCAGCAGCAAAGGTTCATCCCTCGTTACCGGGGAGCTGTTTTTT. Protein: CASSKGSSLVTGELFF.

This clone was recorded only once. The chain combines TRBV29-1 with TRBJ1-2; TRBD1 agrees at 7 bases. The J segment lost 3 bases and the V segment lost 5 bases, leaving 12 bases of the junction unmatched. The length of the CDR3 is 15 residues. CDR1 and CDR2 (germline): SQVTM, ANQGSEA. CDR3 residues: CSVPKEDRRHYGYTF. DNA of the CDR3: TGCAGCGTTCCGAAGGAGGACAGGCGCCACTATGGCTACACCTTC.

The gene calls are TRBV15 and TRBJ1-4, with TRBD1 as a possible D gene (6 bases). The CDR3 is 16 amino acids. Germline CDR1 is LNHNV and CDR2 is YYDKDF (reference sequence). Deletions cut 5 bases from V and 8 bases from J, with 21 bases between. In nucleotides, the CDR3 is TGTGCCACCAGCGGGGGGACATCCCGACCCCCAGAAAAACTGTTTTTT. It is translated as CATSGGTSRPPEKLFF.

This clone was seen a few times. V gene TRBV7-8 combines with J gene TRBJ2-1; D might be TRBD1 or TRBD2, each matching 5 bases. Germline V gene lookup returns CDR1 SGHVS and CDR2 FQNEAQ. The CDR3 covers 17 residues. Trimming took 5 bases from V and 8 from J, leaving 25 bases between them. The CDR3 DNA reads as TGTGCCAGCAGCGCCGACGGTGGGGCGGAGGATGGAGATGAGCAGTTCTTC. Its protein product is CASSADGGAEDGDEQFF.

The J gene is TRBJ2-7, the V gene TRBV29-1; 8 bases line up with TRBD1. CDR1 and CDR2 (germline): SQVTM, ANQGSEA. CDR3 length: 14 amino acids. The trim removed 1 base at V and 3 bases at J, leaving 5 bases unmatched. Here the CDR3 reads CSVEGQGKGYEQYF. Written as DNA, the CDR3 is TGCAGCGTTGAAGGACAGGGGAAGGGCTACGAGCAGTACTTC.

The J gene is TRBJ2-7, the V gene TRBV15; 8 nucleotides match TRBD1. With V trimmed by 4 bases and J by 3 bases, 11 bases remained unmatched. The CDR3 spans 16 residues. The V gene's germline CDR1 is LNHNV and CDR2 YYDKDF (reference sequence). The CDR3 DNA follows: TGTGCCACCAGCATCTATTTGGGGGACAGGAGCTACGAGCAGTACTTC. This gives the protein CATSIYLGDRSYEQYF.

The chain recombines TRBV6-6 with TRBJ1-6; D might be TRBD1 (5 bases). From germline, CDR1 is MNHNY and CDR2 SVGAGI (reference sequence). This CDR3 is 15 amino acids long. Trimming left V 6 bases short and J 6 bases short, with 15 bases between. This CDR3 reads CASRLARDANSPLHF. The CDR3 DNA reads TGTGCCAGCAGGCTAGCAAGGGACGCTAATTCACCCCTCCACTTT.

This chain joins TRBV5-6 and TRBJ1-6; D remains unclear. The length of the CDR3 is 12 residues. The V end was cut by 0 bases, the J end by 10 bases, with 5 bases between. Germline CDR1 is SGHDT and CDR2 is YYEEEE. CDR3 sequence: CASSLGGSPLHF. CDR3 nucleotide sequence: TGTGCCAGCAGCTTGGGAGGCTCACCCCTCCACTTT.

The chain is built from TRBV30 and TRBJ2-5, with 7 bases matching TRBD1. V shed 0 bases and J 3 bases; nucleotides not matched to a gene: 4. This CDR3 region has 14 residues. The germline CDR1 and CDR2 sequences are GTSNPN and SVGIG (reference sequence). CDR3 loop: CAWSVGQGEETQYF. The DNA of the CDR3 is TGTGCCTGGAGTGTAGGTCAGGGGGAAGAGACCCAGTACTTC. The full variable domain, completed using reference TRBV30 and TRBJ2-5, is SQTIHQWPATLVQPVGSPLSLECTVEGTSNPNLYWYRQAAGRGLQLLFYSVGIGQISSEVPQNLSASRPQDRQFILSSKKLLLSDSGFYLCAWSVGQGEETQYFGPGTRLLVL.

The chain recombines TRBV13 with TRBJ2-1, with 14 bases lining up with TRBD2. V was clipped by 5 bases and J by 13 bases; unmatched bases: 16. This CDR3 is 17 amino acids long. From germline, CDR1 is PRHDT and CDR2 FYEKMQ (reference sequence). CDR3 sequence: CASSATSGGAVVGGQFF. CDR3 in DNA: TGTGCCAGCAGCGCGACTAGCGGGGGGGCGGTGGTTGGTGGACAGTTCTTC.

This clone was counted ten times or more. The rearrangement joins TRBV9 to TRBJ1-2; D gene uncertain. V lost 0 bases and J 8 bases, leaving 8 bases between the germline ends. CDR1 is SGDLS, CDR2 YYNGEE, per germline. The length of the CDR3 is 12 residues. CDR3 residues: CASSVAARGYTF. The CDR3 coding sequence is TGTGCCAGCAGCGTAGCGGCGCGGGGCTACACCTTC. Full variable domain (missing parts from reference TRBV9 and TRBJ1-2): DSGVTQTPKHLITATGQRVTLRCSPRSGDLSVYWYQQSLDQGLQFLIQYYNGEERAKGNILERFSAQQFPDLHSELNLSSLELGDSALYFCASSVAARGYTFGSGTRLTVV.

The chain carries TRBV19 and TRBJ2-7, with TRBD1 matching 10 bases. CDR3 size: 14 residues. CDR1 and CDR2 from the germline V gene are LNHDA and SQIVND (reference sequence). V lost 6 bases and J lost 3; bases outside the gene matches: 5. CDR3 loop: CASRIGTGVYEQYF. CDR3 bases: TGTGCCAGTAGGATCGGGACAGGGGTCTACGAGCAGTACTTC.